This TCR beta chain emerged from a study of blood T cell repertoires in COVID-19. Study context: Researchers got acute and convalescent COVID-19 samples from the United States, Italy and Spain. PBMCs, B-cell-depleted T cells, or T cells were the source of the cDNA or gDNA that made up the material.

Per the authors' pipeline: Amplification with reference gene primers provided the estimates of nucleated cell counts. Sequenced by immunoSEQ multiplex PCR; TCRdb stores in-frame clones only, minus some. The D gene and trimming were derived from the DNA, and the V and J assignments and clone size from that table. The sample lists around 100,000 clones, about nine tenths seen once, with about 2.2% in the top ten. Trimming pared 8 bases from V and 4 bases from J, leaving 18 bases between. The germline gives CDR1 SGHNT, CDR2 YENEEA. The CDR3 loop spans 15 amino acids. The specimen sequenced was peripheral blood. This chain connects TRBV11-3 to TRBJ2-1; D might be TRBD1 (6 bases). The source is a man aged 45-65 years with active COVID-19. The CDR3 region is CASGTGIRGYNEQFF. In DNA, the CDR3 is TGTGCCAGCGGAACCGGGATCAGGGGTTACAATGAGCAGTTCTTC.